These 24 T cell receptor beta chains originate from one sample sequenced in a study of blood T cell repertoires in COVID-19. Measured with immunoSEQ multiplex PCR; TCRdb has only the in-frame clones, and not every one. The repertoire holds 200,000 or so clones, with 88% as singletons. Sequencing was done on a sample of PBMCs or T cells enriched from blood (not recorded which). Receptors originate from a woman aged 30 to 39 who had recovered from COVID-19.

The rearrangement uses TRBV16 and TRBJ2-6; a weak D match, TRBD2 (6 bases). V dropped 3 bases and J dropped 3 bases, with 9 bases sitting between them. There are 15 residues in the CDR3. The V gene's germline CDR1 is KGHSY and CDR2 FQNENV. The CDR3 DNA is TGTGCCAGCAGCCATGGAGGGAGTGGGGCCAACGTCCTGACTTTC. Protein sequence: CASSHGGSGANVLTF.

This rearrangement joins TRBV6-5 to TRBJ1-2; D possibly corresponds to TRBD1 (5 bases). V was clipped by 6 bases and J by 4 bases, with 12 bases between them. Germline-derived CDR1 and CDR2 are MNHEY and SVGAGI. The CDR3 sequence is 13 residues long. CDR3 nucleotides: TGTGCCAGCAGACGCGCGGGACGCTATGGCTACACCTTC. Amino acids: CASRRAGRYGYTF.

The V gene is TRBV12-3 or TRBV12-4, the J gene TRBJ2-2; a weak D match, TRBD2 (6 bases). The CDR3 loop spans 13 amino acids. The germline V and J ends were trimmed by 8 bases and 7 bases, with 14 bases remaining between them. CDR3 DNA: TGTGCCAGCGGGTTGGAGGGGCACGGGGAGCTGTTTTTT. It encodes CASGLEGHGELFF.

The chain employs TRBV4-1 and TRBJ2-3; 9 positions agree with TRBD1. The CDR3 has 20 amino acids. CDR1 and CDR2 (germline): MGHRA, YSYEKL. Trimming cost V 0 bases and J 1 base; bases outside gene matches: 14. CDR3 protein: CASSQDWGTGFWSGTDTQYF. The CDR3 DNA sequence: TGCGCCAGCAGCCAAGATTGGGGGACAGGGTTTTGGTCGGGCACAGATACGCAGTATTTT.

V gene TRBV7-9 combines with J gene TRBJ2-1, with unresolved D. In germline, CDR1 is SEHNR, CDR2 FQNEAQ (reference sequence). The CDR3 extends over 12 amino acids. V was pared by 5 bases and J by 9 bases, with 11 bases between. CDR3 DNA: TGTGCCAGCAGCGACTTAGTAACTGAGCAGTTCTTC. Its protein product is CASSDLVTEQFF.

The J gene is TRBJ1-5, the V gene TRBV2, with 7 positions matching TRBD1. The CDR3 is made up of 14 amino acids. The V gene's germline CDR1 is SNHLY and CDR2 FYNNEI. The junction had 4 bases not matched to a gene; V was cut back by 6 bases and J by 2 bases. CDR3: CASRDDRGNQPQHF. The DNA of the CDR3 is TGTGCCAGCAGGGACGACAGGGGCAATCAGCCCCAGCATTTT. The full variable domain, with the rest looked up from reference TRBV2 and TRBJ1-5, is EPEVTQTPSHQVTQMGQEVILRCVPISNHLYFYWYRQILGQKVEFLVSFYNNEISEKSEIFDDQFSVERPDGSNFTLKIRSTKLEDSAMYFCASRDDRGNQPQHFGDGTRLSIL.

This clone has only a few counts. Germline is not matched at one junction end, which may reflect a read error. The rearrangement uses TRBV7-2 and TRBJ1-1, with 7 positions matching TRBD1. CDR3 size: 14 residues. Germline assignment: CDR1 SGHTA and CDR2 FQGNSA. CDR3 in amino acids: CASSLDRVNTEAFF. The CDR3 DNA reads as TGTGCCAGCAGTTTAGACAGGGTGAACACTGAAGCTTTCTTT. The variable domain in full, with the rest retrieved from reference TRBV7-2 and TRBJ1-1, is GAGVSQSPSNKVTEKGKDVELRCDPISGHTALYWYRQSLGQGLEFLIYFQGNSAPDKSGLPSDRFSAERTGGSVSTLTIQRTQQEDSAVYLCASSLDRVNTEAFFGQGTRLTVV.

V gene TRBV19 combines with J gene TRBJ2-1; a possible D gene is TRBD2 (6 bases). Per germline, CDR1 LNHDA and CDR2 SQIVND (reference sequence). Between the trimmed V and J ends, which lost 5 bases and 2 bases, there was a span of 13 bases. The CDR3 is 15 residues long. The CDR3 protein is CASSPGLSAYNEQFF. CDR3 bases: TGTGCCAGTAGTCCGGGACTTTCGGCCTACAATGAGCAGTTCTTC.

The rearrangement joins TRBV9 to TRBJ2-5; 12 nucleotides agree with TRBD1. J was trimmed by 4 bases and V by 2 bases; bases with no gene match: 6. CDR1 is SGDLS, CDR2 YYNGEE, per germline. CDR3 size: 16 residues. CDR3 sequence reads: CASSVPSGQGAETQYF. CDR3 nucleotides: TGTGCCAGCAGCGTCCCCTCGGGACAGGGGGCAGAGACCCAGTACTTC.

The rearrangement links TRBV18 to TRBJ1-6, with TRBD1 identical over 9 bases. The CDR3 contains 18 residues. Trimming at V came to 1 base and at J to 2 bases, leaving 6 bases not matched to a gene. The germline V gene encodes CDR1 KGHSH and CDR2 LQKENI. CDR3 sequence reads: CASSPQGQGSTYNSPLHF. Written as DNA, the CDR3 is TGTGCCAGCTCACCACAGGGACAGGGTAGCACCTATAATTCACCCCTCCACTTT.

This clone was detected once. The V and J genes are TRBV4-3 and TRBJ2-1; 12 nucleotides align to TRBD1. With V trimmed by 0 bases and J by 7 bases, 7 bases remained unmatched. CDR3 length equals 17 residues. Germline assignment: CDR1 LGHNA and CDR2 YSLEER. The CDR3 here is CASSQDRGTGGRNEQFF. CDR3 in DNA: TGCGCCAGCAGCCAAGATAGGGGGACAGGGGGCAGGAATGAGCAGTTCTTC.

The rearrangement links TRBV6-5 to TRBJ1-2; 8 bases are shared with TRBD1. The CDR3 covers 13 residues. V shed 7 bases, J shed 8 bases, and the junction held 9 bases outside the gene matches. Germline assignment: CDR1 MNHEY and CDR2 SVGAGI. The CDR3, as DNA: TGTGCCAGCACGGCGCAGGGGGCGCGAGGCTACACCTTC. Protein sequence: CASTAQGARGYTF.

This clone was seen only once. This chain joins TRBV4-2 and TRBJ2-5, with D tentatively TRBD1 (6 bases). Trimming left V 0 bases short and J 2 bases short, with 13 bases between. The V gene's germline CDR1 is LGHNA and CDR2 YNFKEQ. CDR3 length: 16 residues. In nucleotides, the CDR3 is TGTGCCAGCAGCCAAGAAGCTATAACAGGGCAAGAGACCCAGTACTTC. Translating it yields CASSQEAITGQETQYF.

The gene calls are TRBV5-1 and TRBJ2-7, with D perhaps matching TRBD2 (6 bases). In germline, CDR1 is SGHRS, CDR2 YFSETQ. The CDR3 spans 15 residues. Deletions cut 4 bases from V and 7 bases from J, with 21 bases between. In DNA, the CDR3 is TGCGCCAGCAGCCCCGCCGGACTGAGCGCGGGGGAGCAGTACTTC. Translated: CASSPAGLSAGEQYF.

The chain links TRBV5-1 to TRBJ2-7, with D perhaps matching TRBD2 (6 bases). Germline V gives CDR1 SGHRS, CDR2 YFSETQ. V lost 3 bases and J 2 bases, leaving 12 bases between the germline ends. The CDR3 contains 14 residues. CDR3 in DNA: TGCGCCAGCAGCTCGACGACTAGTGCCTACGAGCAGTACTTC. Amino acids: CASSSTTSAYEQYF.

The chain carries TRBV19 and TRBJ2-1, with D maybe TRBD2 (6 bases). V lost 10 bases, J lost 4 bases, and 20 bases lay in between. This CDR3 has 15 amino acids. The germline CDR1 and CDR2 sequences are LNHDA and SQIVND (reference sequence). CDR3 amino acids: CATSGLTNPYNEQFF. The CDR3 coding sequence is TGTGCCACCTCGGGACTCACAAATCCATACAATGAGCAGTTCTTC.

In this sample, this clone turned up once. DNA for the CDR3: TGTGCCAGCAGCTTGGAGGGACAGGGGTTCTACGAGCAGTACTTC. Translated: CASSLEGQGFYEQYF. J is TRBJ2-7 and V is TRBV5-4; 10 bases are a match to TRBD1. Germline-derived CDR1 and CDR2 are SGHNT and YYREEE (reference sequence). The CDR3 covers 15 residues. Trimming cost V 0 bases and J 3 bases; bases outside gene matches: 3.

The chain recombines TRBV29-1 with TRBJ2-7, with 9 bases identical to TRBD1. Germline V gives CDR1 SQVTM, CDR2 ANQGSEA. After removal of 5 bases from V and 1 base from J, the junction contained 3 bases not matched to a gene. The CDR3 covers 13 residues. CDR3 coding DNA: TGCAGCGTTACCGGGACAGGGTCCTACGAGCAGTACTTC. Its translation: CSVTGTGSYEQYF.

This chain uses TRBV2 with TRBJ2-6, with 10 nucleotides matching TRBD1. V dropped 6 bases and J dropped 0; count of bases not matched to a gene: 5. CDR1 is SNHLY and CDR2 is FYNNEI in the germline V gene. The CDR3 totals 17 residues. The CDR3 spells CASRPGQGTSGANVLTF. The CDR3 nucleotides are TGTGCCAGCAGACCGGGACAGGGGACCTCTGGGGCCAACGTCCTGACTTTC.

The chain uses TRBV7-9 and TRBJ2-3, with TRBD2 as a possible D gene (6 bases). Trimming pared 2 bases from V and 3 bases from J, leaving 15 bases between. The length of the CDR3 is 16 residues. Germline V gene sequence: CDR1 SEHNR, CDR2 FQNEAQ (reference sequence). The CDR3 nucleotides are TGTGCCAGCAGCTTACCGGCTAGCGCTACGACAGATACGCAGTATTTT. Encoded protein: CASSLPASATTDTQYF.

This chain links TRBV18 with TRBJ1-1; D unresolved. Germline loops: CDR1 KGHSH, CDR2 LQKENI. Trimming took off 1 base at V and 1 base at J, with 7 bases between the two ends. The CDR3 has 14 amino acids. The CDR3 is CASSPLAANTEAFF. Here the CDR3 DNA reads TGTGCCAGCTCACCACTGGCGGCGAACACTGAAGCTTTCTTT.

The rearrangement links TRBV9 to TRBJ2-3, with a tentative D call TRBD2 (5 bases). Germline V gene lookup returns CDR1 SGDLS and CDR2 YYNGEE. The CDR3 has 17 amino acids. The V end lost 4 bases, the J end lost 0 bases, and 18 bases lay between the germline ends. CDR3 nucleotides: TGTGCCAGCAGCTCGACGTCGGGATTTTCTAGCACAGATACGCAGTATTTT. It encodes CASSSTSGFSSTDTQYF. The whole variable domain, remainder taken from reference TRBV9 and TRBJ2-3, is DSGVTQTPKHLITATGQRVTLRCSPRSGDLSVYWYQQSLDQGLQFLIQYYNGEERAKGNILERFSAQQFPDLHSELNLSSLELGDSALYFCASSSTSGFSSTDTQYFGPGTRLTVL.

The V and J genes are TRBV19 and TRBJ1-6, with 7 bases matching TRBD1. CDR3 length: 15 residues. The V gene end was trimmed by 3 bases and the J gene end by 7 bases; junction bases not matched to a gene: 6. Germline V lookup: CDR1 LNHDA, CDR2 SQIVND (reference sequence). The CDR3 DNA is TGTGCCAGTAGTATCCGACAGGGCGGAAATTCACCCCTCCACTTT. Its translation: CASSIRQGGNSPLHF.

The chain joins TRBV6-5 to TRBJ2-7; D gene ambiguous. The CDR3 runs 15 residues. V was shortened by 5 bases and J by 0 bases, with 14 bases between the two germline ends. From germline, CDR1 is MNHEY and CDR2 SVGAGI. The CDR3, as DNA: TGTGCCAGCAGTCCCGTGAGGCTGAGCTCCTACGAGCAGTACTTC. It yields the protein CASSPVRLSSYEQYF.